This TCR beta chain is drawn from a study of Ad26.COV2.S vaccination and SARS-CoV-2 variants. The treatment was: roughly 19 received Ad26.COV2.S at low or high dose, single or two shots; 5 received placebo; per-sample allocation not given. The samples date from day 63 after the first vaccine or placebo injection. General study points: People who got the vaccine had more spike-specific TCR breadth than people who got placebo.

Details on this clone: Its antigen is not identified.

Sequencing used immunoSEQ multiplex PCR; TCRdb keeps in-frame clones, though not all of them. The sample consists of approximately 300,000 clones, approximately 86% of them appearing once. Material: peripheral blood, obtained in a trial of Ad26.COV2.S vaccine versus placebo. This sequence originates from a person aged 18-65 years who received the Ad26.COV2.S COVID-19 vaccine or a placebo.

CDR3 in amino acids: CASSSGQTLSYNEQFF. The DNA for the CDR3 is TGTGCCAGTAGTTCGGGACAGACTCTTTCCTACAATGAGCAGTTCTTC. V is TRBV19 and J is TRBJ2-1; 7 bases agree with TRBD1. The CDR3 totals 16 residues. The junction had 8 bases not matched to a gene; V was cut back by 5 bases and J by 1 base. Germline V gene lookup returns CDR1 LNHDA and CDR2 SQIVND (reference sequence).